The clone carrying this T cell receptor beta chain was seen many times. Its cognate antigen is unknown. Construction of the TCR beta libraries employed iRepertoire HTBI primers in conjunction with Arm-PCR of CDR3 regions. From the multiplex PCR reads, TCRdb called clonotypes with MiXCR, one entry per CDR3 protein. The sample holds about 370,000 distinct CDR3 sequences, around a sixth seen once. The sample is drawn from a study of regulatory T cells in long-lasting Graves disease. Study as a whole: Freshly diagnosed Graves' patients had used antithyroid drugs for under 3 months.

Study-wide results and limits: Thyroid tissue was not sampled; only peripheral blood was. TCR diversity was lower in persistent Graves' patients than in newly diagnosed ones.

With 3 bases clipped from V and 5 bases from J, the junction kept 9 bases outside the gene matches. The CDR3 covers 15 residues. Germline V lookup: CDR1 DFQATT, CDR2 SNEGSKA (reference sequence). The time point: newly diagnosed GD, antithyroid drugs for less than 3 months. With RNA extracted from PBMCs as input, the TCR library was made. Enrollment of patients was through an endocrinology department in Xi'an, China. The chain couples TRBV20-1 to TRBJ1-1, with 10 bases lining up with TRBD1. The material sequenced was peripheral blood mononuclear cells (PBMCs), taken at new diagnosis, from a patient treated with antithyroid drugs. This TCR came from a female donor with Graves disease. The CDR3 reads CSASKYPGQGTEAFF. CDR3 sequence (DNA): TGCAGTGCTAGCAAATACCCGGGACAGGGGACTGAAGCTTTCTTT.